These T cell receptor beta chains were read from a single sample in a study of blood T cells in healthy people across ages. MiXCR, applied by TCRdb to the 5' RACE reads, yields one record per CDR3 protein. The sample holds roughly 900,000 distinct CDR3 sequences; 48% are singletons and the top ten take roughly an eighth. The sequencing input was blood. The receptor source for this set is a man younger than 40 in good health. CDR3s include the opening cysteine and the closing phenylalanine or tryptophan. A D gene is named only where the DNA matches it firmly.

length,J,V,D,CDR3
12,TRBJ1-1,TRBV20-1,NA,CRPIDPNTDAFF
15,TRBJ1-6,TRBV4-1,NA,CASTAQGVNNSPLHF
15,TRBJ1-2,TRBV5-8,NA,CASSLRGATNYGYTF
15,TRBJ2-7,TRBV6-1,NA,CASSAYTGTLYEQYF
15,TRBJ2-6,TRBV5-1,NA,CASSPWGTGANVLTF
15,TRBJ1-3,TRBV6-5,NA,CASSRKDGSGNTIYF
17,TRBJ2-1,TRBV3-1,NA,CASSQDRGPREYNEQFF
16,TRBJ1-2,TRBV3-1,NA,CASTKTYTGALEGYTF
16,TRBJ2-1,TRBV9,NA,CASSVDGGFRSNEQFF
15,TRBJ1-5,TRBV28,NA,CASTSLKGSNQPQHF
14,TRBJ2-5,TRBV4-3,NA,CASSQVLGGETQYF
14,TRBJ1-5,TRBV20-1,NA,CSASDRQTNQPQHF
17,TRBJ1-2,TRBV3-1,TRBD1,CASSPLDRGHRNYGYTF
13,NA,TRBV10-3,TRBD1,CAISGTGRNEQYF
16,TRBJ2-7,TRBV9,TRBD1,CASSVAGTAISYEQYF
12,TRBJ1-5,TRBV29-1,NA,CSVGSYNQPQHF
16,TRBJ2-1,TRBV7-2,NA,CASSSMEGAADNEQFF
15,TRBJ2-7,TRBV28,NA,CASTTSARHSYEQYF
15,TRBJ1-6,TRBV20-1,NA,CSASQSRSYNSPLHF
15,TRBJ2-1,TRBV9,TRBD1,CASSRQGLSYNEQFF
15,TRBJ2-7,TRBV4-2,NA,CASSQVVGPTYEQYF
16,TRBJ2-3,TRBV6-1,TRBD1,CASSALPGQGPDTQYF
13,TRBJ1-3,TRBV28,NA,CASQDSSGNTIYF
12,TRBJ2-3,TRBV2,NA,CASTDLGSTQYF
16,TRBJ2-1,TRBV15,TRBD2,CATSRDRSGGYNEQFF
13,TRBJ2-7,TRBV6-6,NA,CASSYSTVYEQYF
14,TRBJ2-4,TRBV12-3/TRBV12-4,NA,CASTQRNNKNIQYF
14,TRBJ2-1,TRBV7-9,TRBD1,CASSFGQGGNEQFF
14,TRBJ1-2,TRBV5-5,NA,CASSLWQGNYGYTF
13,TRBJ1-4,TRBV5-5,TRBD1,CASSARGREKLFF
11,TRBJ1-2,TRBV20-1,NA,CSAPSPQGYTF
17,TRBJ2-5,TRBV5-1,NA,CASSLDTGTLRVETQYF
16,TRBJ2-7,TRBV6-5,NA,CASSLLLAVSWWEQYF
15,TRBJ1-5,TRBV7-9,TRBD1,CASSPPETGDQPQHF
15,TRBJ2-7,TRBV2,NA,CASNFAGDANYEQYF
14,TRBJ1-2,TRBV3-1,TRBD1,CASSQAGQGYGYTF
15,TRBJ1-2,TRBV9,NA,CASSVDPQGEGGYTF
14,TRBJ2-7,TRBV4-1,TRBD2,CASSFSGVTYEQYF
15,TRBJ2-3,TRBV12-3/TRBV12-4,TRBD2,CASRNSGGPTDTQYF
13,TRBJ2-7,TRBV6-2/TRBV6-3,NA,CASTLGAGTEQYF
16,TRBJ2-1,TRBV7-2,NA,CASSLPTQGSYNEQFF
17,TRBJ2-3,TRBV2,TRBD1,CASRERPTDRVVDTQYF
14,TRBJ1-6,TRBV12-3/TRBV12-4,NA,CASRQDGLGSPLHF
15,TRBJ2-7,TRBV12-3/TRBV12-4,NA,CASRLGDQATGEQYF
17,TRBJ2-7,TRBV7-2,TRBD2,CASSLARLAGIAYEQYF
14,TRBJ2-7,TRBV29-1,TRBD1,CSVEGTGGIYEQYF
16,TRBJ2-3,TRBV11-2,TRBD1,CASSRIGTGPADTQYF
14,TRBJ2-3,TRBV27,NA,CASSLVGRTGTQYF
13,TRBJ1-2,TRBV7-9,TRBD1,CASRKDRADGYTF
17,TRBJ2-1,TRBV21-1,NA,CASSKFVRKASYNEQFF
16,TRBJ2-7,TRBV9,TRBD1,CASSAGTGTATYEQYF
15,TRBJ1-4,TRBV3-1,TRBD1,CASSRQGRVSEKLFF
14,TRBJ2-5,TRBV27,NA,CASAGTRYQETQYF
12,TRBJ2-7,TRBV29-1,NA,CSVRGAQETRYF